Listed below are T cell receptor beta chains from one sample, sequenced in a study of PD-1 blockade in classical Hodgkin lymphoma. Repertoires were generated with immunoSEQ multiplex PCR, while TCRdb's copy carries only in-frame clones and drops some. The table has around 44,000 clones, around 87% seen once. The sample in question was peripheral blood mononuclear cells (PBMCs), obtained before the second cycle of nivolumab. The receptors here all came from a human donor with classical Hodgkin lymphoma. The CDR3 runs from the conserved cysteine through the conserved F or W. Fields, in order: CDR3 protein, CDR3 DNA, clone size, V gene, D gene, J gene. A D gene is named only where the DNA matches it firmly. Rows may omit the clone size; those that give it use once, few, many or a size class.

CATTGYNQPQHF	TGTGCCACCACCGGGTACAATCAGCCCCAGCATTTT	NA	TRBV19	NA	TRBJ1-5
CASSEAAHNEQFF	TGTGCCAGCAGTGAAGCAGCACACAATGAGCAGTTCTTC	NA	TRBV6-1	NA	TRBJ2-1
CASSVMGVGDRTKQYF	TGTGCCAGCAGCGTGATGGGTGTGGGGGACCGCACTAAGCAGTACTTC	NA	TRBV5-5	NA	TRBJ2-7
CASSLGTGANSPLHF	TGTGCCAGCAGCTTAGGAACAGGGGCTAATTCACCCCTCCACTTT	NA	TRBV7-3	TRBD1	TRBJ1-6
CASSIADRGNQPQHF	TGTGCCAGTAGTATTGCGGACAGGGGCAATCAGCCCCAGCATTTT	NA	TRBV19	TRBD1	TRBJ1-5
CASSVAGSKQETQYF	TGTGCCAGCAGCGTAGCGGGGTCTAAGCAAGAGACCCAGTACTTC	NA	TRBV9	NA	TRBJ2-5
CASSQGTLRDEQFF	TGTGCCAGCAGCCAAGGGACCCTCAGGGATGAGCAGTTCTTC	NA	TRBV4-2	NA	TRBJ2-1
CASSSGTGAADTQYF	TGTGCCAGCAGCAGCGGGACAGGGGCCGCAGATACGCAGTATTTT	NA	TRBV28	TRBD1	TRBJ2-3
CASSWGDLPSYGYTF	TGTGCCAGTAGTTGGGGAGACTTGCCGTCCTATGGCTACACCTTC	NA	TRBV19	NA	TRBJ1-2
CASSHRFGGYGYTF	TGTGCCAGCAGCCACCGTTTCGGGGGCTATGGCTACACCTTC	NA	TRBV14	NA	TRBJ1-2
CASSFNRASYEQYF	TGTGCCAGCAGTTTCAACAGGGCCTCCTACGAGCAGTACTTC	NA	TRBV27	NA	TRBJ2-7
CSVEDREGDIQYF	TGCAGCGTTGAGGACAGGGAGGGAGACATTCAGTACTTC	once	TRBV29-1	NA	TRBJ2-4
CASSEGSGVQETQYF	TGTGCCAGCAGTGAAGGGTCCGGGGTCCAAGAGACCCAGTACTTC	NA	TRBV25-1	NA	TRBJ2-5
CASSLAGVMGEQYF	TGTGCCAGCAGTCTGGCAGGGGTTATGGGCGAGCAGTACTTC	NA	TRBV6-6	NA	TRBJ2-7
CASSPSDNSNQPQHF	TGTGCCAGTAGCCCAAGTGATAATAGCAATCAGCCCCAGCATTTT	NA	TRBV19	NA	TRBJ1-5
CASSLVIAGGETQYF	TGTGCCAGCAGCTTAGTGATAGCGGGAGGGGAGACCCAGTACTTC	NA	TRBV7-2	TRBD2	TRBJ2-5
CASSDQNSNQPQHF	TGTGCCAGCAGCGATCAAAATAGCAATCAGCCCCAGCATTTT	NA	TRBV9	NA	TRBJ1-5
CASSARLAGGYNEQFF	TGTGCCAGCAGTGCCCGCCTAGCGGGAGGATACAATGAGCAGTTCTTC	NA	TRBV27	TRBD2	TRBJ2-1
CATESGSESSYNEQFF	TGTGCCACCGAGTCAGGAAGCGAGAGCTCCTACAATGAGCAGTTCTTC	NA	TRBV15	NA	TRBJ2-1
CASSEARGTEAFF	TGTGCCAGCAGTGAGGCCCGCGGCACTGAAGCTTTCTTT	NA	TRBV2	NA	TRBJ1-1
CASSPRAGNTIYF	TGTGCCAGCAGCCCCCGGGCTGGAAACACCATATATTTT	NA	TRBV7-2	NA	TRBJ1-3
CASSELRGYQETQYF	TGTGCCAGCAGTGAATTACGGGGGTATCAAGAGACCCAGTACTTC	NA	TRBV2	NA	TRBJ2-5
CASSSPRDRGIYEQYF	TGTGCCAGCAGTTCCCCCCGGGACAGGGGGATCTACGAGCAGTACTTC	NA	TRBV28	TRBD1	TRBJ2-7
CASSPEAGNEKLFF	TGTGCCAGCTCACCCGAAGCGGGGAATGAAAAACTGTTTTTT	NA	TRBV18	NA	TRBJ1-4
CATSSKTGARGNTEAFF	TGTGCCACCAGCTCTAAGACAGGGGCCAGGGGGAACACTGAAGCTTTCTTT	NA	TRBV15	TRBD1	TRBJ1-1
CASSGDRNLGVLKAFF	TGTGCCAGCAGTGGGGACAGGAACTTGGGTGTGTTGAAAGCTTTCTTT	NA	TRBV6-1	TRBD1	TRBJ1-1
CASSQVVGHEQYF	TGTGCCAGCAGTCAAGTGGTAGGCCACGAGCAGTACTTC	once	TRBV6-5	NA	TRBJ2-7
CASSTGSLNEQFF	TGTGCCAGCAGCACCGGGAGTCTGAATGAGCAGTTCTTC	NA	TRBV21-1	NA	TRBJ2-1
CASSLQSGTGDFGNQPQHF	TGTGCCAGCAGTTTGCAGAGCGGGACAGGGGATTTCGGCAATCAGCCCCAGCATTTT	few	TRBV28	TRBD1	TRBJ1-5
CASSRDAADQHF	TGTGCCAGTAGTAGGGACGCCGCCGACCAGCATTTT	NA	TRBV19	NA	TRBJ1-5
CASSFPLDRSQETQYF	TGCGCCAGCAGCTTCCCCCTGGACAGGTCCCAAGAGACCCAGTACTTC	NA	TRBV5-1	TRBD1	TRBJ2-5
CASSYRGRITEAFF	TGTGCCAGCAGTTACAGGGGGCGAATCACTGAAGCTTTCTTT	NA	TRBV6-5	TRBD1	TRBJ1-1
CASSLIGGLYEQYF	TGCGCCAGCAGCTTGATAGGGGGACTGTACGAGCAGTACTTC	NA	TRBV5-1	NA	TRBJ2-7
CASSTLAGGDEQFF	TGTGCCAGCAGTACGCTAGCGGGAGGCGATGAGCAGTTCTTC	NA	TRBV27	TRBD2	TRBJ2-1
CASSPRTGGTTEAFF	TGTGCCAGCAGTCCACGGACAGGGGGCACCACTGAAGCTTTCTTT	NA	TRBV6-6	TRBD1	TRBJ1-1
CASSLGPADTQYF	TGTGCCAGCAGCTTAGGCCCGGCAGATACGCAGTATTTT	NA	TRBV7-3	NA	TRBJ2-3
CASSTKGTSGRDYNEQFF	TGTGCCAGCAGTACCAAAGGGACTAGCGGGAGGGACTACAATGAGCAGTTCTTC	NA	TRBV27	TRBD2	TRBJ2-1
CASSFGCDTDTQYF	TGTGCCAGCAGTTTTGGGTGTGACACAGATACGCAGTATTTT	NA	TRBV27	NA	TRBJ2-3
CASIFEISSGSINEQFF	TGTGCCAGCATCTTCGAAATTTCTAGCGGGAGCATTAATGAGCAGTTCTTC	NA	TRBV5-8	TRBD2	TRBJ2-1
CASSIEGIGNEKLFF	TGTGCCAGCAGCATTGAGGGGATAGGTAATGAAAAACTGTTTTTT	NA	TRBV7-9	NA	TRBJ1-4
CASSLGGVSYEQYF	TGCGCCAGCAGCTTGGGGGGAGTTTCCTACGAGCAGTACTTC	NA	TRBV5-1	NA	TRBJ2-7
CASSLGPEPNYGYTF	TGTGCCAGCAGCTTAGGGCCAGAGCCTAACTATGGCTACACCTTC	NA	TRBV11-2	NA	TRBJ1-2
CASSSPFSSGTDTQYF	TGTGCCAGCAGCTCGCCTTTTTCCTCTGGCACAGATACGCAGTATTTT	few	TRBV7-6	NA	TRBJ2-3